A selection of T cell receptor beta chains follows, all from one sample in a study of blood T cell repertoires in COVID-19. Sequencing was performed with immunoSEQ multiplex PCR; in TCRdb, only in-frame clones are kept and a portion is missing. There are 250,000 to 350,000 clones in the sample; about 88% occur only once, and over 9% lies in the top ten. The sample consisted of peripheral blood. The receptors derive from a woman younger than 45 with COVID-19, enrolled during active disease. Both conserved end residues are part of each CDR3. D genes are given only for firm matches. Size is omitted from some rows. Given values are once, few, many or a class for expanded clones.

d_gene: TRBD1; j_gene: TRBJ2-2; abundance: NA; v_gene: TRBV6-2/TRBV6-3; CDR3aa: CASSRPGTGIDGELFF; CDR3nt: TGTGCCAGCAGTCGTCCCGGGACAGGGATCGACGGGGAGCTGTTTTTT
d_gene: TRBD1; j_gene: TRBJ1-2; abundance: NA; v_gene: TRBV7-9; CDR3aa: CASSLDRGGYTF; CDR3nt: TGTGCCAGCAGCTTAGACAGGGGAGGCTACACCTTC
d_gene: NA; j_gene: TRBJ2-7; abundance: NA; v_gene: TRBV5-6; CDR3aa: CASSFRGGYEQYF; CDR3nt: TGTGCCAGCAGCTTTAGGGGGGGCTACGAGCAGTACTTC
d_gene: NA; j_gene: TRBJ2-1; abundance: NA; v_gene: TRBV2; CDR3aa: CASRVGSNNNEQFF; CDR3nt: TGTGCCAGCAGGGTCGGGAGTAATAACAATGAGCAGTTCTTC
d_gene: TRBD2; j_gene: TRBJ2-7; abundance: NA; v_gene: TRBV5-5; CDR3aa: CASSLFLAGVLSEQYF; CDR3nt: TGTGCCAGCAGCTTGTTTCTAGCGGGAGTACTCTCCGAGCAGTACTTC
d_gene: NA; j_gene: TRBJ2-7; abundance: NA; v_gene: TRBV10-2; CDR3aa: CASSPLSSSGDGEQYF; CDR3nt: TGCGCCAGCTCTCCCTTGTCCAGCTCTGGAGACGGCGAGCAGTACTTC
d_gene: NA; j_gene: TRBJ2-3; abundance: NA; v_gene: TRBV2; CDR3aa: CASSRDIGRPTDTQYF; CDR3nt: TGTGCCAGCAGTAGGGACATAGGCCGCCCCACAGATACGCAGTATTTT
d_gene: TRBD1; j_gene: TRBJ1-4; abundance: NA; v_gene: TRBV18; CDR3aa: CASSPSGQGKNEKLFF; CDR3nt: TGTGCCAGCTCACCCTCGGGACAGGGGAAGAATGAAAAACTGTTTTTT
d_gene: TRBD1; j_gene: TRBJ1-1; abundance: NA; v_gene: TRBV2; CDR3aa: CASSARQGANTEAFF; CDR3nt: TGTGCCAGCAGCGCGCGACAGGGGGCAAACACTGAAGCTTTCTTT
d_gene: NA; j_gene: TRBJ2-3; abundance: NA; v_gene: TRBV7-3; CDR3aa: CASSLGGASSDTQYF; CDR3nt: TGTGCCAGCAGCTTGGGGGGAGCTTCTTCAGATACGCAGTATTTT
d_gene: TRBD1; j_gene: TRBJ1-2; abundance: NA; v_gene: TRBV24-1; CDR3aa: CATSQGADYGYTF; CDR3nt: TGTGCCACCAGTCAGGGGGCGGACTATGGCTACACCTTC
d_gene: TRBD1; j_gene: TRBJ1-1; abundance: NA; v_gene: TRBV4-3; CDR3aa: CASSLNPRTGSEAFF; CDR3nt: TGCGCCAGCAGCCTAAACCCCCGGACAGGGTCGGAAGCTTTCTTT
d_gene: NA; j_gene: TRBJ1-4; abundance: NA; v_gene: TRBV5-5; CDR3aa: CASRYYEEGEKLFF; CDR3nt: TGTGCCAGCAGATATTATGAGGAGGGTGAAAAACTGTTTTTT
d_gene: NA; j_gene: TRBJ1-2; abundance: NA; v_gene: TRBV7-2; CDR3aa: CASSLDTSNYGYTF; CDR3nt: TGTGCCAGCAGCTTAGACACCTCTAACTATGGCTACACCTTC
d_gene: TRBD1; j_gene: TRBJ2-1; abundance: NA; v_gene: TRBV28; CDR3aa: CASSSGTANEQFF; CDR3nt: TGTGCCAGCAGTTCCGGGACAGCCAATGAGCAGTTCTTC
d_gene: TRBD2; j_gene: TRBJ2-7; abundance: NA; v_gene: TRBV6-5; CDR3aa: CASSLTTSGSYEQYF; CDR3nt: TGTGCCAGCAGTCTCACGACTAGCGGCTCCTACGAGCAGTACTTC
d_gene: TRBD1; j_gene: TRBJ1-6; abundance: NA; v_gene: TRBV3-1/TRBV3-2; CDR3aa: CASNRQGAPLHF; CDR3nt: TGTGCCAGCAATAGACAGGGGGCACCCCTCCACTTT
d_gene: NA; j_gene: TRBJ1-1; abundance: NA; v_gene: TRBV28; CDR3aa: CASSLVTVSFAFF; CDR3nt: TGTGCCAGCAGTTTAGTAACAGTATCGTTTGCTTTCTTT
d_gene: NA; j_gene: TRBJ2-1; abundance: once; v_gene: TRBV28; CDR3aa: CASSPPLYNEQFF; CDR3nt: TGTGCCAGCAGTCCCCCACTCTACAATGAGCAGTTCTTC
d_gene: NA; j_gene: TRBJ2-7; abundance: NA; v_gene: TRBV5-1; CDR3aa: CASSLSLNYEQYF; CDR3nt: TGCGCCAGCAGCTTGAGCCTGAACTACGAGCAGTACTTC
d_gene: TRBD2; j_gene: TRBJ2-7; abundance: NA; v_gene: TRBV6-2/TRBV6-3; CDR3aa: CASSPMTSGRSYEQYF; CDR3nt: TGTGCCAGCAGTCCGATGACTAGCGGGAGATCTTACGAGCAGTACTTC
d_gene: NA; j_gene: TRBJ2-2; abundance: once; v_gene: TRBV7-3; CDR3aa: CASSLNGGWDTGELFF; CDR3nt: TGTGCCAGCAGCTTAAATGGGGGCTGGGACACCGGGGAGCTGTTTTTT
d_gene: NA; j_gene: TRBJ2-1; abundance: NA; v_gene: TRBV18; CDR3aa: CASSPRPAGQRNEQFF; CDR3nt: TGTGCCAGCTCACCTCGCCCGGCGGGTCAGCGCAATGAGCAGTTCTTC
d_gene: NA; j_gene: TRBJ2-7; abundance: once; v_gene: TRBV27; CDR3aa: CASSPHPKTTGIEQYF; CDR3nt: TGTGCCAGCAGTCCACATCCCAAAACCACAGGGATCGAGCAGTACTTC
d_gene: TRBD1; j_gene: TRBJ1-1; abundance: NA; v_gene: TRBV28; CDR3aa: CASSLWDRGREAFF; CDR3nt: TGTGCCAGCAGTTTATGGGACAGGGGAAGAGAAGCTTTCTTT
d_gene: TRBD1; j_gene: TRBJ1-1; abundance: NA; v_gene: TRBV27; CDR3aa: CASRTGTGGFEAFF; CDR3nt: TGTGCCAGCAGGACCGGGACAGGGGGCTTTGAAGCTTTCTTT
d_gene: NA; j_gene: TRBJ2-1; abundance: once; v_gene: TRBV5-4; CDR3aa: CASSNRSSYNEQFF; CDR3nt: TGTGCCAGCAGTAACAGGAGCTCCTACAATGAGCAGTTCTTC
d_gene: NA; j_gene: TRBJ2-1; abundance: NA; v_gene: TRBV5-8; CDR3aa: CASSSVRGSRYNEQFF; CDR3nt: TGTGCCAGCAGCTCGGTGAGAGGGAGCCGGTACAATGAGCAGTTCTTC
d_gene: TRBD1; j_gene: TRBJ2-1; abundance: NA; v_gene: TRBV5-1; CDR3aa: CASSLGTGGVNEQFF; CDR3nt: TGCGCCAGCAGCTTGGGCACAGGGGGAGTCAATGAGCAGTTCTTC
d_gene: TRBD2; j_gene: TRBJ2-7; abundance: NA; v_gene: TRBV6-6; CDR3aa: CASSYIRGDTYEQYF; CDR3nt: TGTGCCAGCAGTTACATCCGGGGGGATACCTACGAGCAGTACTTC
d_gene: NA; j_gene: TRBJ2-7; abundance: NA; v_gene: TRBV27; CDR3aa: CASSLFSGRGHEQYF; CDR3nt: TGTGCCAGCAGTTTATTCTCGGGCAGGGGCCACGAGCAGTACTTC
d_gene: TRBD1; j_gene: TRBJ2-5; abundance: NA; v_gene: TRBV2; CDR3aa: CASSEEIRTGGYETQYF; CDR3nt: TGTGCCAGCAGTGAAGAAATTAGGACAGGAGGTTATGAGACCCAGTACTTC
d_gene: NA; j_gene: TRBJ2-7; abundance: NA; v_gene: TRBV7-9; CDR3aa: CASSLPGFTYEQYF; CDR3nt: TGTGCCAGCAGCTTACCAGGGTTTACCTACGAGCAGTACTTC
d_gene: NA; j_gene: TRBJ2-7; abundance: NA; v_gene: TRBV30; CDR3aa: CAWSVSGNDDEQYF; CDR3nt: TGTGCCTGGAGTGTTTCAGGGAATGACGACGAGCAGTACTTC
d_gene: TRBD1; j_gene: TRBJ1-6; abundance: NA; v_gene: TRBV4-1; CDR3aa: CASSQEVQTGTSPLHF; CDR3nt: TGCGCCAGCAGCCAAGAAGTACAGACAGGGACTTCACCCCTCCACTTT
d_gene: TRBD1; j_gene: TRBJ2-3; abundance: once; v_gene: TRBV24-1; CDR3aa: CATSDFGRGRADTQYF; CDR3nt: TGTGCCACCAGTGATTTTGGCAGGGGGCGCGCAGATACGCAGTATTTT
d_gene: TRBD1; j_gene: TRBJ1-2; abundance: NA; v_gene: TRBV6-5; CDR3aa: CASSPDRPSYGYTF; CDR3nt: TGTGCCAGCAGTCCGGACAGGCCCTCCTATGGCTACACCTTC
d_gene: NA; j_gene: TRBJ1-2; abundance: NA; v_gene: TRBV6-5; CDR3aa: CASSYSRGVGYTF; CDR3nt: TGTGCCAGCAGTTACTCACGGGGTGTCGGCTACACCTTC
d_gene: NA; j_gene: TRBJ2-2; abundance: NA; v_gene: TRBV19; CDR3aa: CASSTIPGDPGELFF; CDR3nt: TGTGCCAGTAGTACCATCCCGGGAGATCCCGGGGAGCTGTTTTTT
d_gene: TRBD1; j_gene: TRBJ2-2; abundance: NA; v_gene: TRBV30; CDR3aa: CAWRQGVWTGELFF; CDR3nt: TGTGCCTGGAGGCAGGGGGTTTGGACCGGGGAGCTGTTTTTT
d_gene: TRBD1; j_gene: TRBJ2-7; abundance: NA; v_gene: TRBV12-3/TRBV12-4; CDR3aa: CASSYGTDEQYF; CDR3nt: TGTGCCAGCAGCTACGGGACAGACGAGCAGTACTTC
d_gene: TRBD1; j_gene: TRBJ1-1; abundance: NA; v_gene: TRBV23-1; CDR3aa: CASSQQRDRETEAFF; CDR3nt: TGCGCCAGCAGTCAACAGAGGGACAGGGAGACTGAAGCTTTCTTT
d_gene: TRBD1; j_gene: TRBJ1-2; abundance: NA; v_gene: TRBV6-5; CDR3aa: CASSYSGQGVGGYTF; CDR3nt: TGTGCCAGCAGTTACTCCGGGCAGGGGGTGGGTGGCTACACCTTC
d_gene: NA; j_gene: TRBJ1-1; abundance: NA; v_gene: TRBV25-1; CDR3aa: CASSEYAGKAFF; CDR3nt: TGTGCCAGCAGTGAATACGCAGGGAAAGCTTTCTTT
d_gene: TRBD1; j_gene: TRBJ1-1; abundance: NA; v_gene: TRBV7-3; CDR3aa: CASSLGQGATEAFF; CDR3nt: TGTGCCAGCAGCTTAGGACAGGGGGCCACTGAAGCTTTCTTT
d_gene: TRBD1; j_gene: TRBJ1-1; abundance: NA; v_gene: TRBV13; CDR3aa: CASSFAGTGGVNTEAFF; CDR3nt: TGTGCCAGCAGCTTCGCCGGGACAGGGGGCGTGAACACTGAAGCTTTCTTT
d_gene: NA; j_gene: TRBJ1-3; abundance: NA; v_gene: TRBV11-2; CDR3aa: CASSRTVSGNTIYF; CDR3nt: TGTGCCAGCAGTCGGACAGTCTCTGGAAACACCATATATTTT
d_gene: NA; j_gene: TRBJ1-5; abundance: NA; v_gene: TRBV7-6; CDR3aa: CASSLGQTNQPQHF; CDR3nt: TGTGCCAGCAGCTTAGGGCAGACTAATCAGCCCCAGCATTTT
d_gene: NA; j_gene: TRBJ1-6; abundance: NA; v_gene: TRBV18; CDR3aa: CASSPPNRQGRNSPLHF; CDR3nt: TGTGCCAGCTCACCACCGAATCGGCAGGGCCGAAATTCACCCCTCCACTTT
d_gene: TRBD2; j_gene: TRBJ2-7; abundance: few; v_gene: TRBV10-1; CDR3aa: CASSGTSGRGYEQYF; CDR3nt: TGCGCCAGCAGTGGGACTAGCGGGAGAGGCTACGAGCAGTACTTC
d_gene: NA; j_gene: TRBJ2-7; abundance: few; v_gene: TRBV27; CDR3aa: CASSLGGPDREQYF; CDR3nt: TGTGCCAGCAGTTTAGGGGGCCCCGACAGGGAGCAGTACTTC
d_gene: TRBD2; j_gene: TRBJ2-7; abundance: NA; v_gene: TRBV2; CDR3aa: CASSERGRANEQYF; CDR3nt: TGTGCCAGCAGTGAACGCGGGAGGGCCAACGAGCAGTACTTC
d_gene: NA; j_gene: TRBJ2-7; abundance: NA; v_gene: TRBV7-2; CDR3aa: CASSSTSWNEQYF; CDR3nt: TGTGCCAGCAGCTCGACTAGTTGGAATGAGCAGTACTTC
d_gene: TRBD1; j_gene: TRBJ1-2; abundance: NA; v_gene: TRBV19; CDR3aa: CASSAQGRTEGYTF; CDR3nt: TGTGCCAGTAGTGCACAGGGGCGGACGGAGGGCTACACCTTC